This T cell receptor (beta chain) was captured in a study of blood T cell repertoires in COVID-19. This CDR3 spans 15 amino acids. Germline V gene lookup returns CDR1 LNHDA and CDR2 SQIVND (reference sequence). Trimming cost V 5 bases and J 5 bases, with 18 bases left between them. Sequencing was performed with immunoSEQ multiplex PCR; in TCRdb, only in-frame clones are kept and a portion is missing. The sample contains under 250,000 clones, roughly 86% of which appear only once. This chain uses TRBV19 with TRBJ1-2; weak D call: TRBD1 (6 bases). This clonotype was obtained from an elderly woman with COVID-19, enrolled during active disease. The specimen was peripheral blood. The CDR3 sequence is CASSYTQGPGYGYTF. The CDR3 DNA follows: TGTGCCAGTAGTTACACACAGGGACCTGGATATGGCTACACCTTC.